What follows describes a single T cell receptor beta chain. Its antigen is unknown. J was trimmed by 5 bases and V by 0 bases; bases with no gene match: 6. Per the germline V gene, CDR1 is GTSNPN and CDR2 is SVGIG (reference sequence). The CDR3 spans 15 residues. The repertoire was sequenced with immunoSEQ multiplex PCR; TCRdb's copy has only in-frame clones and lacks some. The table shows thousands of clones, with approximately 70% occurring only once. The data stem from a study of early stage breast cancer tumors. Across the study: About eight ER+/PR+/HER2- tumors were invasive ductal; a few were invasive lobular.

The study's findings and limits: Compared with adjacent normal breast, tumors showed about 2.5-fold denser, more clonal T cells. Most shared enriched TCRB sequences were commonly generated ones.

The TCR comes from a person aged 55 to 69 with breast cancer. The chain employs TRBV30 and TRBJ2-5; TRBD2 agrees at 10 bases. Sequenced sample: normal breast tissue next to the tumor. The CDR3, as DNA: TGTGCCTGGAGTGTTCCGAAGCGGGAGGGGGAGACCCAGTACTTC. It encodes CAWSVPKREGETQYF.